Listed below are T cell receptor beta chains from one sample, sequenced in a study of CD8 T cells in ankylosing spondylitis. TCRdb reprocessed the 5' RACE reads with MiXCR, giving one entry per CDR3 protein. The sample lists about 240,000 distinct CDR3 sequences, over 8.5% seen once, with around 6.8% in the top ten. Sample: blood, either unsorted or a sorted T cell fraction (not recorded which). The receptors come from a male donor with ankylosing spondylitis or in good health (not recorded which). CDR3s include the opening cysteine and the closing phenylalanine or tryptophan. The D gene is left open where the match is weak. Clone sizes are given selectively: once, few, many, or a class where the clone is expanded.

TRBJ2-3	TRBV20-1	many	-	CSALQDTADTQYF	TGCAGTGCCCTCCAGGACACAGCAGATACGCAGTATTTT
TRBJ2-5	TRBV7-2	-	-	CASSFDDTKGETQYF	TGTGCCAGCAGCTTCGACGATACAAAGGGAGAGACCCAGTACTTC
TRBJ1-2	TRBV5-1	many	-	CASSSDGLYGYTF	TGCGCCAGCAGCTCGGACGGACTCTATGGCTACACCTTC
TRBJ2-7	TRBV7-9	few	TRBD2	CASSFGGGPRYEQYF	TGTGCCAGCAGCTTCGGGGGGGGACCTCGCTACGAGCAGTACTTC
TRBJ1-3	TRBV18	many	TRBD1	CASSPGQGMAIYF	TGTGCCAGCTCACCGGGACAGGGTATGGCCATATATTTT
TRBJ1-1	TRBV5-1	many	-	CASSLAGTENTEAFF	TGTGCCAGCAGCTTAGCCGGGACCGAAAACACTGAAGCTTTCTTT
TRBJ1-2	TRBV12-3/TRBV12-4	few	TRBD1	CASSFQGGSDYTF	TGTGCCAGCAGTTTCCAGGGGGGGTCCGACTACACCTTC
TRBJ2-3	TRBV4-3	many	TRBD2	CASSHGTSGNPDTQYF	TGCGCCAGCAGCCACGGGACTAGCGGGAACCCGGATACGCAGTATTTT
TRBJ1-3	TRBV5-1	many	-	CASSLARSGANSGNTIYF	TGCGCCAGCAGCTTGGCTAGGTCCGGAGCAAACTCTGGAAACACCATATATTTT
TRBJ1-2	TRBV7-9	many	TRBD1	CASSTRGGSHGYTF	TGTGCCAGCAGCACCAGGGGGGGGAGCCATGGCTACACCTTC
TRBJ2-7	TRBV7-2	-	TRBD2	CASSLVSGGAYEQYF	TGTGCCAGCAGCTTAGTTAGCGGGGGAGCCTACGAGCAGTACTTC
TRBJ2-1	TRBV7-9	-	TRBD2	CASSLALLAGVDEQFF	TGTGCCAGCAGCTTAGCGTTGCTAGCGGGAGTTGATGAGCAGTTCTTC
TRBJ2-2	TRBV18	many	-	CASSPGRGTGELFF	TGTGCCAGTTCTCCCGGGAGAGGGACCGGGGAGCTGTTTTTT
TRBJ2-7	TRBV5-1	many	TRBD1	CASSLGGQNYEQYF	TGCGCCAGCAGCTTGGGGGGACAGAACTACGAGCAGTACTTC
TRBJ1-1	TRBV5-4	-	-	CASSQPGGVRNTEAFF	TGTGCCAGCAGCCAACCCGGGGGGGTCAGGAACACTGAAGCTTTCTTT
TRBJ2-7	TRBV12-3/TRBV12-4	many	-	CASSPRSSGTYEQYF	TGTGCCAGCAGTCCCCGGAGTAGCGGCACCTACGAGCAGTACTTC
TRBJ1-2	TRBV5-5	many	-	CASSLRDTTNYGYTF	TGTGCCAGCAGCTTGAGGGACACCACTAACTATGGCTACACCTTC
TRBJ1-3	TRBV20-1	many	-	CSARDSLGNTIYF	TGCAGTGCTAGAGATAGTTTGGGAAACACCATATATTTT
TRBJ2-3	TRBV5-6	few	TRBD1	CASSRRDRGSDTQYF	TGTGCCAGCAGCCGCCGGGACAGGGGTTCAGATACGCAGTATTTT
TRBJ2-6	TRBV18	-	TRBD2	CASSPTSGGAGANVLTF	TGTGCCAGCTCACCGACTAGCGGGGGAGCTGGGGCCAACGTCCTGACTTTC
TRBJ2-7	TRBV18	many	-	CASSPPGVSGQYF	TGTGCCAGCTCACCTCCCGGAGTCTCCGGGCAGTACTTC
TRBJ2-3	TRBV20-1	many	TRBD2	CSARIAGGLTDTQYF	TGCAGTGCTAGAATCGCGGGGGGGCTCACAGATACGCAGTATTTT
TRBJ2-3	TRBV7-9	many	-	CASSLALAGSGDTQYF	TGTGCCAGCAGCTTAGCCCTGGCTGGGAGCGGAGATACGCAGTATTTT
TRBJ2-7	TRBV6-5	-	-	CASSYSYRAPSYEQYF	TGTGCCAGCAGTTATTCCTACAGGGCCCCCTCCTACGAGCAGTACTTC
TRBJ2-5	TRBV2	few	TRBD2	CASSGKGGRLAGETQYF	TGTGCCAGCAGTGGCAAGGGTGGGCGACTAGCGGGAGAGACCCAGTACTTC
TRBJ2-2	TRBV5-1	many	-	CASSSLGGATGELFF	TGCGCCAGCAGCTCCCTAGGGGGGGCCACCGGGGAGCTGTTTTTT
TRBJ2-1	TRBV12-3/TRBV12-4	many	TRBD1	CASSWGQYNEQFF	TGTGCCAGCAGTTGGGGACAGTACAATGAGCAGTTCTTC
TRBJ2-1	TRBV12-5	-	-	CASGPPNIGEQFF	TGTGCTAGTGGTCCTCCCAATATCGGGGAGCAGTTCTTC
TRBJ2-1	TRBV20-1	-	TRBD2	CSARGFSGGANNEQFF	TGCAGTGCTAGAGGGTTTAGCGGGGGGGCTAACAATGAGCAGTTCTTC
TRBJ2-3	TRBV29-1	many	TRBD2	CSTTSGMGGTQYF	TGCAGCACGACTAGCGGGATGGGAGGGACGCAGTATTTT
TRBJ2-7	TRBV27	many	-	CASSPKGFGYEQYF	TGTGCCAGCAGTCCCAAGGGCTTTGGCTACGAGCAGTACTTC